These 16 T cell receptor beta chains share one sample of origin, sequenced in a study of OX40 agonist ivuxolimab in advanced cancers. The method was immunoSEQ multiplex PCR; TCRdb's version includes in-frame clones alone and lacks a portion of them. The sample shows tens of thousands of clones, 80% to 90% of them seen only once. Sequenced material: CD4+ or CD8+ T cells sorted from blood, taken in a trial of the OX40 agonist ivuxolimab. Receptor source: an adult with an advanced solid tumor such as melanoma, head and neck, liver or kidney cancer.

The DNA of the CDR3 is TGTGCCAGCAGCTTATTGCAGCGGGGGGCAGATACGCAGTATTTT. Amino acids: CASSLLQRGADTQYF. J is TRBJ2-3 and V is TRBV7-8, with 9 nucleotides matching TRBD2. This CDR3 region has 15 residues. Germline-derived CDR1 and CDR2 are SGHVS and FQNEAQ. V was pared by 2 bases and J by 4 bases, with 4 bases of the junction left unmatched.

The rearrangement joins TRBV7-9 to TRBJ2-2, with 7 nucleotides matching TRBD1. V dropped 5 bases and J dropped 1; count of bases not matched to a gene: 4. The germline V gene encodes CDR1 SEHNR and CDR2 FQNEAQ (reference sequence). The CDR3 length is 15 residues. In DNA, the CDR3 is TGTGCCAGCAGCAAGGACAGGAGGAACACCGGGGAGCTGTTTTTT. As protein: CASSKDRRNTGELFF.

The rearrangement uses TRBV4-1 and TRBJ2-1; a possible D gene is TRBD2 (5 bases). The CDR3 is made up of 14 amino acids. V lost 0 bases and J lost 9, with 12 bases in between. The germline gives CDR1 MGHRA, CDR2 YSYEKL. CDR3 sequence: CASSQERASGEQFF. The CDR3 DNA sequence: TGCGCCAGCAGCCAAGAGAGGGCTAGTGGTGAGCAGTTCTTC.

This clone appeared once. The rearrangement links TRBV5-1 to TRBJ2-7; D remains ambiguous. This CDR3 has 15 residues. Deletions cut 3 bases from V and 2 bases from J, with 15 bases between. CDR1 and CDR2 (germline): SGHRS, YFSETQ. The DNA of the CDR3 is TGCGCCAGCAGCTGGACCGGTTCAGGCCCCTACGAGCAGTACTTC. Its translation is CASSWTGSGPYEQYF.

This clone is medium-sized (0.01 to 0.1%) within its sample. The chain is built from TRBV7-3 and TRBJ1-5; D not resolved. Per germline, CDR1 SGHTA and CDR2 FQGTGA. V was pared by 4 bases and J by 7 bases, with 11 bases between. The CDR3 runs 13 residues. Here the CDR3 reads CASSSHEVQPQHF. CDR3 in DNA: TGTGCCAGCAGCTCACACGAGGTGCAGCCCCAGCATTTT.

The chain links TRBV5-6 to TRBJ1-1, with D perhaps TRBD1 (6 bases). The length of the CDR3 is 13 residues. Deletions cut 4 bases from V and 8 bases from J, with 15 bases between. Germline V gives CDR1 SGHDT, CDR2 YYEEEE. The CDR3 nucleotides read TGTGCCAGCAGCCACGACAGGTGGGGCGAAGCTTTCTTT. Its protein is CASSHDRWGEAFF.

The CDR3 spells CASKGQGHSNQPQHF. The CDR3 DNA is TGTGCCAGCAAGGGACAGGGCCATAGCAATCAGCCCCAGCATTTT. The chain joins TRBV6-1 to TRBJ1-5; 9 nucleotides agree with TRBD1. Germline trimming cut 7 bases from V and 0 bases from J; bases unmatched to any gene: 4. The germline gives CDR1 MNHNS, CDR2 SASEGT. CDR3 length: 15 residues.

For the CDR3, the DNA is TGTGCCAGCAGCCAAGATTCAAAAGGCCCTAACTATGGCTACACCTTC. Protein: CASSQDSKGPNYGYTF. The chain combines TRBV4-2 with TRBJ1-2; D gene uncertain. Germline CDR1 is LGHNA and CDR2 is YNFKEQ. The CDR3 has 16 amino acids. Trimming stripped 0 bases from V and 0 bases from J, with 11 bases between.

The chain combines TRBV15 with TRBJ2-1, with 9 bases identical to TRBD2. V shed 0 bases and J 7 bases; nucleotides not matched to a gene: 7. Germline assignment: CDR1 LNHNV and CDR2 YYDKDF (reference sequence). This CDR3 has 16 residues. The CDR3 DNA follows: TGTGCCACCAGCAGAGATGCGGCTAGCGGGAATAATGAGCAGTTCTTC. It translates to CATSRDAASGNNEQFF.

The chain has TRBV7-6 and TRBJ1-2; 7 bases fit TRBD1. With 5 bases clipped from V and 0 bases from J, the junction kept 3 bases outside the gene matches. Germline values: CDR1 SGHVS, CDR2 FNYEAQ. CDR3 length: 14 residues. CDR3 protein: CASSPRGANYGYTF. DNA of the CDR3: TGTGCCAGCAGCCCCAGGGGGGCTAACTATGGCTACACCTTC.

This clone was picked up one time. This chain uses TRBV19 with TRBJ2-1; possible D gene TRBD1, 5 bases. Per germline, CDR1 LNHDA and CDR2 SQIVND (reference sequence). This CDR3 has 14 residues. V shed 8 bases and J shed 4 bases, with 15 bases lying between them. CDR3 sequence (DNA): TGTGCCAGTTCTTGGAAGGGGTCTTACAATGAGCAGTTCTTC. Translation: CASSWKGSYNEQFF.

The CDR3 loop is CASSGRVGGNSPLHF. Here the CDR3 DNA reads TGTGCCAGCAGTGGACGGGTGGGCGGGAATTCACCCCTCCACTTT. J is TRBJ1-6 and V is TRBV2; no definite D call. This CDR3 is 15 amino acids long. Looked up from germline, CDR1 is SNHLY and CDR2 is FYNNEI. V was pared by 4 bases and J by 7 bases, with 14 bases between.

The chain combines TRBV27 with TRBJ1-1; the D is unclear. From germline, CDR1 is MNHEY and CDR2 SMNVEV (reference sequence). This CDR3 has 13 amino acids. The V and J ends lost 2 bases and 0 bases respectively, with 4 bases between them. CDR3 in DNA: TGTGCCAGCAGTTTAGGGATGAACACTGAAGCTTTCTTT. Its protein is CASSLGMNTEAFF.

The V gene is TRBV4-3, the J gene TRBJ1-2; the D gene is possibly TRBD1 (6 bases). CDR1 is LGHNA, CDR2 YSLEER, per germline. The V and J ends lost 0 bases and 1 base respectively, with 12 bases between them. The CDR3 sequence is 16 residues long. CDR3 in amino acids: CASSQERLDSNYGYTF. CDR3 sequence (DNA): TGCGCCAGCAGCCAAGAGAGACTGGACAGTAACTATGGCTACACCTTC.

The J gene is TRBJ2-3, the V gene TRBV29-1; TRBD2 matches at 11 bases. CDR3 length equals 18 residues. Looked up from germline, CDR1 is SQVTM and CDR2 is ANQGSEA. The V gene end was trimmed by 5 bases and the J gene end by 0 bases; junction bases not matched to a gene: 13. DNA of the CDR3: TGCAGCGTTTCCTCTACTAGCGGGAGTGGTACTAGCACAGATACGCAGTATTTT. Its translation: CSVSSTSGSGTSTDTQYF.

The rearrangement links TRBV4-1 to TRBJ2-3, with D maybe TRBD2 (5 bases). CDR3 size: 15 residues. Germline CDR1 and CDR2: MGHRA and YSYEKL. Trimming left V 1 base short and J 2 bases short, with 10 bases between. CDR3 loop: CASSQVGLHTDTQYF. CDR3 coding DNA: TGCGCCAGCAGCCAAGTCGGACTGCACACAGATACGCAGTATTTT.